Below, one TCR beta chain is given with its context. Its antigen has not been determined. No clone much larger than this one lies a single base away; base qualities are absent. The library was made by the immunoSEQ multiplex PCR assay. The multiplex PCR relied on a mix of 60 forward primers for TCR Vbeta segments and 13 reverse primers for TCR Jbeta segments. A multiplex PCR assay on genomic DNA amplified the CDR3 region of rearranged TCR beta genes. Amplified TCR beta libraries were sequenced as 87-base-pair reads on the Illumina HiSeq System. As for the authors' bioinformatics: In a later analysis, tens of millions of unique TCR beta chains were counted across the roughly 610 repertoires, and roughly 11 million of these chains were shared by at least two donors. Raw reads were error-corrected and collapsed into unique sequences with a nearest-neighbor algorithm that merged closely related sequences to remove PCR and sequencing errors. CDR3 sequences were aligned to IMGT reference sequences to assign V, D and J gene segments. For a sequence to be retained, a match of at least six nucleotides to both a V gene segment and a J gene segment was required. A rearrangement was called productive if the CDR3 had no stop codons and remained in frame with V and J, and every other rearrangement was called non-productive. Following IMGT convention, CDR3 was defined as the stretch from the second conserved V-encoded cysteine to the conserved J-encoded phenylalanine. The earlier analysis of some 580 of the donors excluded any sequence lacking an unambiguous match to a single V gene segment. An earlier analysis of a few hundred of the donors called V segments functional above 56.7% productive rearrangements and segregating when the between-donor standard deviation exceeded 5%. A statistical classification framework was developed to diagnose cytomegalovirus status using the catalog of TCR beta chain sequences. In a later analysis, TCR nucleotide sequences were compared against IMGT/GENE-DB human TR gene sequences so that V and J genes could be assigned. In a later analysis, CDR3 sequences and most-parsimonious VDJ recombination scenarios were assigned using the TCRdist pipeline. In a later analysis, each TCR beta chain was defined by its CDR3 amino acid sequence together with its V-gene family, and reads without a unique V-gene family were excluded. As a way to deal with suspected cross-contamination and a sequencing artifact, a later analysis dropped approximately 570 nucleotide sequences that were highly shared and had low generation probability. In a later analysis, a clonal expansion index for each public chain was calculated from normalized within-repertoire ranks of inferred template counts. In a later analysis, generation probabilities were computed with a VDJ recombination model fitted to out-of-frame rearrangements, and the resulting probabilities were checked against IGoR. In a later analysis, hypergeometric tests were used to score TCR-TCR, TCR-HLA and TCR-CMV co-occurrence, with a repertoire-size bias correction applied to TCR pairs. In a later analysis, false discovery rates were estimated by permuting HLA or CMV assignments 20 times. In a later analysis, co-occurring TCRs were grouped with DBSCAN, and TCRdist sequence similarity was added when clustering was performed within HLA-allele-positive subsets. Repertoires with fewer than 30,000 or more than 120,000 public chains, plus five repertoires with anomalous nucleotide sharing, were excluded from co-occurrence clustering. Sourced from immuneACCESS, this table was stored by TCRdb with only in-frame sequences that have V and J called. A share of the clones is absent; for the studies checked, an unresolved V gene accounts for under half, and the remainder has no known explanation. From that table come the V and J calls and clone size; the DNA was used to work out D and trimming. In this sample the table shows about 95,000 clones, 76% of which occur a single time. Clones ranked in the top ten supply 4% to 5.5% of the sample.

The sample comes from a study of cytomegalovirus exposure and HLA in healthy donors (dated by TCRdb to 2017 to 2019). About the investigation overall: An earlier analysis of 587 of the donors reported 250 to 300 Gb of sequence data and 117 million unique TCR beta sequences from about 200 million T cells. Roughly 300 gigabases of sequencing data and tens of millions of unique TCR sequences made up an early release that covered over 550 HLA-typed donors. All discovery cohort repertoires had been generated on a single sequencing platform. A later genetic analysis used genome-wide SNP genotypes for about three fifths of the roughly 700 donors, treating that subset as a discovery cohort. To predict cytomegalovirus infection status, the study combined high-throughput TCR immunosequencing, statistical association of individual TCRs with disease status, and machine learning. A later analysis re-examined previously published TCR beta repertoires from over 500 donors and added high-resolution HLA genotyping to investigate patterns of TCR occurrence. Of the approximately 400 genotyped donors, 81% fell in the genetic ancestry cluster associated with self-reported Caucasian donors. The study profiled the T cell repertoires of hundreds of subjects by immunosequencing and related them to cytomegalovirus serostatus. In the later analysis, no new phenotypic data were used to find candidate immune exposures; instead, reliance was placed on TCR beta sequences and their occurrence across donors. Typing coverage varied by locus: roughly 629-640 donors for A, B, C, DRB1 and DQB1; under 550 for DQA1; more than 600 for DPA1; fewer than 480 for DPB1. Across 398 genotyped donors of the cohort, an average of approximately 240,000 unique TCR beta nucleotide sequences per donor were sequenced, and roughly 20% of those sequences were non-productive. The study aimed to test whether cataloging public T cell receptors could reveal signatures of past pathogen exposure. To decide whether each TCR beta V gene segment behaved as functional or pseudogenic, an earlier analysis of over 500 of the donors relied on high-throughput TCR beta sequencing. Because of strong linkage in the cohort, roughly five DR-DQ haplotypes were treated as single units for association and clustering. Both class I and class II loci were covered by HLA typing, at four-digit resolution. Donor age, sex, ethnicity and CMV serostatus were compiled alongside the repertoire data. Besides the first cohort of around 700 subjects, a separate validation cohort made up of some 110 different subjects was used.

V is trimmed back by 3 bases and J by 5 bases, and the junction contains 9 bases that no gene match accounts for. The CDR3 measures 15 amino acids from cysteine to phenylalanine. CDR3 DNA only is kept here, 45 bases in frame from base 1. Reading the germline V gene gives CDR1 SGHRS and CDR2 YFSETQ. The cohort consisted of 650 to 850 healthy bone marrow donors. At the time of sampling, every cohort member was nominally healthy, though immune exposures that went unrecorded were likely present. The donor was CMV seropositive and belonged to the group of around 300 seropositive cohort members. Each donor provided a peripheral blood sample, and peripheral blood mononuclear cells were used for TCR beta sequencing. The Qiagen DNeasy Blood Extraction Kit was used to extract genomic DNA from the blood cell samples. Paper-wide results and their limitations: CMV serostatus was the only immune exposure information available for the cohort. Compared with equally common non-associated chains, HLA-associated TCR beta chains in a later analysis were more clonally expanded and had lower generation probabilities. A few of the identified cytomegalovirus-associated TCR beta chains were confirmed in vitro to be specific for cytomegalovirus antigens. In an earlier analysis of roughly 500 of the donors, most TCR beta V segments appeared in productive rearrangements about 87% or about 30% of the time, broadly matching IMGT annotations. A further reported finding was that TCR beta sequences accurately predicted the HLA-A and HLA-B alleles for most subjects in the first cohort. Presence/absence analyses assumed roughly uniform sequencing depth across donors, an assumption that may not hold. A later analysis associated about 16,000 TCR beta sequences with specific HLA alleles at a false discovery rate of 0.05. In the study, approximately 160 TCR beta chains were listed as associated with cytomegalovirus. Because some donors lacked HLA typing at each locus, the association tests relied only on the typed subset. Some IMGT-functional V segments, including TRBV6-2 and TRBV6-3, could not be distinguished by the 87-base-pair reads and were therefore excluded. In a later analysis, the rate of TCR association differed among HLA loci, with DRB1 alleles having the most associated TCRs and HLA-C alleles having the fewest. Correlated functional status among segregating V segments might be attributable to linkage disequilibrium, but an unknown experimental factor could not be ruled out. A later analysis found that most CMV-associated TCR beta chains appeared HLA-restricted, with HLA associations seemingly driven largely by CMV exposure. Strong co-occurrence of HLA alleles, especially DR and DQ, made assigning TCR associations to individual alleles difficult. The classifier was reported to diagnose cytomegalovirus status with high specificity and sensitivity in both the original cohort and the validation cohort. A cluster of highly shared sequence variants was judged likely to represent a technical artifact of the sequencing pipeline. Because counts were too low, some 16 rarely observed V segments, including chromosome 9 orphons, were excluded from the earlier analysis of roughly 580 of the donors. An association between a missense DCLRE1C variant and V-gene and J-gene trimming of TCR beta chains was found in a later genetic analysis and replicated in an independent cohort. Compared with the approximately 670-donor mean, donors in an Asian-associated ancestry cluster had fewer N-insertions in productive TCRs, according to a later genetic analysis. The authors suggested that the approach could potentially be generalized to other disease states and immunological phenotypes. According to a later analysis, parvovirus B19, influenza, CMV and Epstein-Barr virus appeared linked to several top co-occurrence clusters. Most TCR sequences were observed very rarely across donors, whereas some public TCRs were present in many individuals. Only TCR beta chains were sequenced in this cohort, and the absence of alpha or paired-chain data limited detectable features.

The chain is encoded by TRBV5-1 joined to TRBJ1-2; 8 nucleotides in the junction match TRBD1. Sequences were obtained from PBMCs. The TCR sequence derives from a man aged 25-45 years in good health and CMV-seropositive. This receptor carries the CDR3 CASSSGTGLAYGYTF. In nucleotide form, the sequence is TGCGCCAGCAGCTCCGGGACAGGTTTGGCGTATGGCTACACCTTC.